This T cell receptor beta chain was sequenced during a study of shared clonotypes between healthy human individuals. CDR1 and CDR2 from the germline V gene are SEHNR and FQNEAQ (reference sequence). The CDR3 is 16 amino acids. Between the trimmed V and J ends, which lost 5 bases and 4 bases, there was a span of 21 bases. Assay: immunoSEQ multiplex PCR; the TCRdb copy retains only in-frame clones and omits some. Found here are around 480,000 clones, 75% to 80% of them singletons; the top ten hold 9.5% to 15%. This TCR was recovered from a woman in her thirties or forties in good health. Some clones in this sample may be carry-over from other donors' samples. The gene calls are TRBV7-9 and TRBJ2-7, with D perhaps matching TRBD1 or TRBD2 (5 bases each). Sequenced sample: PBMCs. The CDR3 loop is CASSRRGGLSGYEQYF. The CDR3 DNA reads TGTGCCAGCAGCCGTCGTGGGGGTTTAAGTGGTTACGAGCAGTACTTC. The full variable domain, rest sourced from reference TRBV7-9 and TRBJ2-7, is DTGVSQNPRHKITKRGQNVTFRCDPISEHNRLYWYRQTLGQGPEFLTYFQNEAQLEKSRLLSDRFSAERPKGSFSTLEIQRTEQGDSAMYLCASSRRGGLSGYEQYFGPGTRLTVT.